This T cell receptor (beta chain) emerged from a study of T-cell reconstitution after alpha-beta-depleted transplantation in children. General study points: Several hundred expanded graft clones reportedly were the source of alpha-beta T cells about two months after transplant.

V lost 8 bases and J 3 bases, leaving 15 bases between the germline ends. The CDR3 extends over 14 amino acids. Germline V CDR1 and CDR2: SNHLY, FYNNEI. Researchers prepared the TCRbeta library using unique molecular identifiers, the study reports. TCRdb recomputed calls from the PCR reads with MiXCR, one row per CDR3 protein. This sample has about 420,000 distinct CDR3 sequences, with about a sixth found just once. As regards this clonotype: Its specificity is unknown.

The clonotype originates from a boy in the first two years of life who had a stem cell transplant for Wiskott-Aldrich syndrome, so the T cells may come from the graft donor. The material was PBMCs, mostly from graft donor cells, obtained 360 days after TCRalphabeta/CD19-depleted stem cell transplant. V gene TRBV2 combines with J gene TRBJ2-3, with a tentative D call TRBD2 (5 bases). CDR3 DNA: TGTGCCAGCTGGGAGTGGGGTGAAACAGATACGCAGTATTTT. It yields the protein CASWEWGETDTQYF.